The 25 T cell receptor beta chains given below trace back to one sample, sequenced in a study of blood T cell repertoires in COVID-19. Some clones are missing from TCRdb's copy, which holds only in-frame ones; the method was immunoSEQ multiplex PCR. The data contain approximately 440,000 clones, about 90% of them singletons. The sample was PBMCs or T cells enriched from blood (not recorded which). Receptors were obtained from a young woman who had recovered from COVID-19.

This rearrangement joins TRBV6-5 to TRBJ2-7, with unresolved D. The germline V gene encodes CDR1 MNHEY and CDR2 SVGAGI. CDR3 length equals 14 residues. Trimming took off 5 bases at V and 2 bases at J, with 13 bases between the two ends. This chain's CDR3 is CASSPYSDTYEQYF. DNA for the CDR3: TGTGCCAGCAGTCCCTACAGTGACACCTACGAGCAGTACTTC.

CDR3 sequence reads: CASSYSTRGEKLFF. CDR3 DNA: TGTGCCAGCAGTTACTCGACCCGGGGGGAAAAACTGTTTTTT. The genes are TRBV6-2 or TRBV6-3 and TRBJ1-4, with D possibly TRBD1 on 5 matching bases. Germline values: CDR1 MNHEY, CDR2 SVGEGT. V shed 0 bases and J shed 8 bases, with 10 bases lying between them. The CDR3 is 14 residues long.

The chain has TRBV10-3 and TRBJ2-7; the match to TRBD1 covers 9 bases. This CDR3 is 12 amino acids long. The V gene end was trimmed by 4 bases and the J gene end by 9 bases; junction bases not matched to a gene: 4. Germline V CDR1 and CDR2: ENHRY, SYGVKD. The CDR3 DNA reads TGTGCCATCAGTGGAGGGGACAGGGCGCAGTACTTC. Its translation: CAISGGDRAQYF.

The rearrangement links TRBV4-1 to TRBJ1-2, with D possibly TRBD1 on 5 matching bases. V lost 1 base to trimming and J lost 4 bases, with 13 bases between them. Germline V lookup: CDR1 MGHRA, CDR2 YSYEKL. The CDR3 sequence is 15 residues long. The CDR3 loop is CASSQAAGQTYGYTF. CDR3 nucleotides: TGCGCCAGCAGCCAAGCGGCAGGGCAGACCTATGGCTACACCTTC.

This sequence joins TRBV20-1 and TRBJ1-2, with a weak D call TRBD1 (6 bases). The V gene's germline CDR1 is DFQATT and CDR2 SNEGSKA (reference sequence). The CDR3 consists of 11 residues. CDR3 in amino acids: CKGGPNYGYTF. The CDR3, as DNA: TGCAAGGGGGGGCCTAACTATGGCTACACCTTC.

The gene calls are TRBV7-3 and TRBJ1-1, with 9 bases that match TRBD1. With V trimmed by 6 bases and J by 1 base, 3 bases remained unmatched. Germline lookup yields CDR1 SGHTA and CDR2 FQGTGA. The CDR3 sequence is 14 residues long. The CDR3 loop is CASSPTGGNTEAFF. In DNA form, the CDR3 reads TGTGCCAGCAGTCCGACAGGGGGGAACACTGAAGCTTTCTTT.

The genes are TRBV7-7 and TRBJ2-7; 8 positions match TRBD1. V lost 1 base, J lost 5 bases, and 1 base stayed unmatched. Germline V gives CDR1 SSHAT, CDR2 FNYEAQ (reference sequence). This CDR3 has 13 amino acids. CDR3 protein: CASSLVQGDEQYF. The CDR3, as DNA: TGTGCCAGCAGCTTAGTACAGGGGGACGAGCAGTACTTC.

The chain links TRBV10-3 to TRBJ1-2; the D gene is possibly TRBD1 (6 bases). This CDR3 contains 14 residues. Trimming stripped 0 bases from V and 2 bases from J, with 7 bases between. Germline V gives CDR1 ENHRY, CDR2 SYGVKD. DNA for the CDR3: TGTGCCATCAGTGAGTCGAGGGGGAACTATGGCTACACCTTC. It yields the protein CAISESRGNYGYTF.

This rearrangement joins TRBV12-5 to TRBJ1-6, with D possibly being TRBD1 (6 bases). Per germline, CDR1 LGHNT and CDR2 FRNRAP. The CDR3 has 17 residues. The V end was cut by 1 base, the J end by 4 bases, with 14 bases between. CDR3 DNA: TGTGCTAGTGGTTTGGCCGCCGGGACATCTTATAATTCACCCCTCCACTTT. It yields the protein CASGLAAGTSYNSPLHF. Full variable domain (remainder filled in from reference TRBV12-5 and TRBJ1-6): DARVTQTPRHKVTEMGQEVTMRCQPILGHNTVFWYRQTMMQGLELLAYFRNRAPLDDSGMPKDRFSAEMPDATLATLKIQPSEPRDSAVYFCASGLAAGTSYNSPLHFGNGTRLTVT.

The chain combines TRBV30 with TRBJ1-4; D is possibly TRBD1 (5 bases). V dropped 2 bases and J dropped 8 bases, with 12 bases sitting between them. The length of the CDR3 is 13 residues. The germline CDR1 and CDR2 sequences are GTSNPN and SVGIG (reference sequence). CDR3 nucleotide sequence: TGTGCCTGGAGTAGGGGCCCTACGGAAAAACTGTTTTTT. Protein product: CAWSRGPTEKLFF.

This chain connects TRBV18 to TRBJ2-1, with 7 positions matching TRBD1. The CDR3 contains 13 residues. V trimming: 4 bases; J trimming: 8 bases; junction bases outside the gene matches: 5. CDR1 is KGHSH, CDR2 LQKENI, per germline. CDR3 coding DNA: TGTGCCAGCTCACTAAACAGGGGCTATGAGCAGTTCTTC. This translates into CASSLNRGYEQFF. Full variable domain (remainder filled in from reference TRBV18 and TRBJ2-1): NAGVMQNPRHLVRRRGQEARLRCSPMKGHSHVYWYRQLPEEGLKFMVYLQKENIIDESGMPKERFSAEFPKEGPSILRIQQVVRGDSAAYFCASSLNRGYEQFFGPGTRLTVL.

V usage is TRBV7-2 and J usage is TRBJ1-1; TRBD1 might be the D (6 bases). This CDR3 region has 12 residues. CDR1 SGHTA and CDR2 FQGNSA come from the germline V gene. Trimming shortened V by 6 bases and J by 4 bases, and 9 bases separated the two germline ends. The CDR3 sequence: CASRRGGTEAFF. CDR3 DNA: TGTGCCAGCAGGAGAGGGGGCACTGAAGCTTTCTTT.

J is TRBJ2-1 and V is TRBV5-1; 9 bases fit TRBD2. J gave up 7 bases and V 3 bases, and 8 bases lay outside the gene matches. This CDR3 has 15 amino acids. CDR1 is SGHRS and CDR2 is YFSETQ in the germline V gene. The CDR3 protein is CASSSGTSIRNEQFF. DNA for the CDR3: TGCGCCAGCAGCTCCGGGACTAGCATTCGAAATGAGCAGTTCTTC.

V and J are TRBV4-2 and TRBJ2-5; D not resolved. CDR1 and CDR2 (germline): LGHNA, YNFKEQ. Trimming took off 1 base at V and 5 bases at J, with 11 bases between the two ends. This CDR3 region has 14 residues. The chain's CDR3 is CASSQVLERETQYF. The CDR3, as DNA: TGTGCCAGCAGCCAAGTTTTAGAGAGGGAGACCCAGTACTTC.

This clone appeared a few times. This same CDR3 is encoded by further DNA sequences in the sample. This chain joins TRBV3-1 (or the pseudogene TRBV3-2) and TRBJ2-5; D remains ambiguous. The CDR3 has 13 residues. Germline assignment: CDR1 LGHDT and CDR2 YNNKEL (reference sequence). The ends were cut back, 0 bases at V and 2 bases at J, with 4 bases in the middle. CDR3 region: CASSQDSQETQYF. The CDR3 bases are TGTGCCAGCAGCCAAGACAGTCAAGAGACCCAGTACTTC.

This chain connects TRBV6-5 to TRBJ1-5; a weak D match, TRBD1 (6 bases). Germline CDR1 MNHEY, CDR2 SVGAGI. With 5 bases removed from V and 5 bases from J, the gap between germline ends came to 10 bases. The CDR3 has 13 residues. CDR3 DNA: TGTGCCAGCAGTACAGGGTGGGATCAGCCCCAGCATTTT. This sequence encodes CASSTGWDQPQHF.

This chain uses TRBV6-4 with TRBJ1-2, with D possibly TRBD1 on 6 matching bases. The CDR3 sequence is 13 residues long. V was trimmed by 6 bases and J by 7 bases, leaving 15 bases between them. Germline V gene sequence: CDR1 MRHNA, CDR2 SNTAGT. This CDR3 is CASSPGQSRGYTF. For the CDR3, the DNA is TGTGCCAGCAGCCCTGGACAGAGCCGTGGCTACACCTTC.

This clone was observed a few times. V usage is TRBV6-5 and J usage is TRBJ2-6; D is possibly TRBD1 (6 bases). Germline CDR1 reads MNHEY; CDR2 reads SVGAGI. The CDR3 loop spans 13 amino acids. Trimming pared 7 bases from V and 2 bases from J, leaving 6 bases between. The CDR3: CASKGAGANVLTF. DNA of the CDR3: TGTGCCAGCAAGGGGGCTGGGGCCAACGTCCTGACTTTC.

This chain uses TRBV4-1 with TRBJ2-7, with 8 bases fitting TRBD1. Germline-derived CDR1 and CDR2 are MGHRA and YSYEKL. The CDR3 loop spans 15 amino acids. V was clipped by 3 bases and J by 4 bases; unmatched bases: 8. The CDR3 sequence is CASSHPGQGRYEQYF. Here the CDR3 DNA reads TGCGCCAGCAGCCATCCTGGACAGGGCAGATACGAGCAGTACTTC.

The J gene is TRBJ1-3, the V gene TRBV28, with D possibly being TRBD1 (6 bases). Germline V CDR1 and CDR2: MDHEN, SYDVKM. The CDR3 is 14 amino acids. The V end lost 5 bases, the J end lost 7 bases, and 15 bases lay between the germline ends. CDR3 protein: CASSPQGISNTIYF. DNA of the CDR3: TGTGCCAGCAGTCCCCAGGGGATTTCGAACACCATATATTTT.

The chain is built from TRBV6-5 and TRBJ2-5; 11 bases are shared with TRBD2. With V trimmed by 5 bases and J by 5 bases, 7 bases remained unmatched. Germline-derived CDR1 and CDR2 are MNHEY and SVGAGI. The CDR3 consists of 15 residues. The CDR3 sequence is CASSTSGGPGETQYF. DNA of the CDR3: TGTGCCAGCAGTACTAGCGGGGGTCCCGGGGAGACCCAGTACTTC.

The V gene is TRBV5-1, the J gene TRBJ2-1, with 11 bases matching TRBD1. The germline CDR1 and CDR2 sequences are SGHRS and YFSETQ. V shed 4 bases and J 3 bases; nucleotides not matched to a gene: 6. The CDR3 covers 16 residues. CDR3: CASSAGTGGYYNEQFF. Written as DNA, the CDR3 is TGCGCCAGCAGCGCTGGGACAGGGGGGTACTACAATGAGCAGTTCTTC. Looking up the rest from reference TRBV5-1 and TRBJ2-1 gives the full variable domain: KAGVTQTPRYLIKTRGQQVTLSCSPISGHRSVSWYQQTPGQGLQFLFEYFSETQRNKGNFPGRFSGRQFSNSRSEMNVSTLELGDSALYLCASSAGTGGYYNEQFFGPGTRLTVL.

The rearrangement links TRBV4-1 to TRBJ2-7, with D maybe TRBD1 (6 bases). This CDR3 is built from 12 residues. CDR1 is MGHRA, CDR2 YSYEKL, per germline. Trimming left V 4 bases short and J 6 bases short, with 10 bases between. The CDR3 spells CASSLTGSEQYF. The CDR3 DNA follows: TGCGCCAGCAGCCTAACAGGGAGCGAGCAGTACTTC.

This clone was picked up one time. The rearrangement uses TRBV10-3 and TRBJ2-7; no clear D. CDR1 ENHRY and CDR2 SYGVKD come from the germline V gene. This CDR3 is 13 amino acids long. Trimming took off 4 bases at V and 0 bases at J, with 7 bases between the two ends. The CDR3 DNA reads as TGTGCCATCAGTGGAGGCACCTCCTACGAGCAGTACTTC. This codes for CAISGGTSYEQYF.

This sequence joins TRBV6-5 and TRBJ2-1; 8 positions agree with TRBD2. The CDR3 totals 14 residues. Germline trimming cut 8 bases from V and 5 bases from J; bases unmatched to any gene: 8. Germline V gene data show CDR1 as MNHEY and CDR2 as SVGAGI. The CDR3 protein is CASFSSGGHNEQFF. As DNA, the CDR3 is TGTGCCAGCTTTAGCTCGGGGGGGCACAATGAGCAGTTCTTC.